The entry below describes one T cell receptor (beta chain). This clonotype was observed a few times. The antigen it binds to is not known. No much larger clonotype is one base removed from it; base qualities were not supplied. This record belongs to a study of molecular identifiers for immune sequencing clone quantification (dated by TCRdb to the late 2010s). For the wider study: For a replicate experiment, RNA from approximately 20,000 or 100,000 naive CD8 T cells was divided into five aliquots, and four of the five aliquots were sequenced. This methods study used CD8 T cells to benchmark TCR RNA copy counting and molecular-identifier clustering-based TCR repertoire sequencing (MIDCIRS). What the study reported, not specific to this receptor: Spiked-in Jurkat TCR RNA equivalent to a single cell was reported to be detectable even among one million naive CD8 T cells. When barcode sub-clustering was omitted, TCR diversity was inflated by chimeric consensus sequences, with chimeras reaching as high as 47%. The naive libraries included spiked-in Jurkat TCR RNA (around 10 copies' worth), and this RNA is not part of the donor repertoire. Modeling indicated about 3 TCR RNA copies recovered per cell, compared with 9 to 10 by digital PCR, which implies a capture efficiency of around 31%. In CMV-specific effector cells, clones with more than 20 RNA copies contained over 99% of molecules, whereas in naive cells such clones contained under 1% of molecules. Highly expanded clone sizes could be underestimated if identical TCR molecules share a barcode.

Receptors were amplified or captured by PCR. The run used an Illumina HiSeq 4000. Bulk TCR libraries were generated as previously described, with the TCR primers listed in Table S5 used. Purification of total RNA was performed with the Qiagen AllPrep DNA/RNA kit. Reads from multiple sequencing runs of the same library were pooled before analysis. Under the source paper's analysis protocol: Only reads with exact TCR constant sequence were kept, trimmed to 150 nt, and grouped by their 12-nt molecular barcodes. Reads within each barcode group were sub-clustered using a 15% Levenshtein threshold, and quality-weighted consensus sequences were constructed for each RNA molecule. Non-functional sequences were removed, as were lower-count sequences one edit away from another. Based on a fit of two negative binomial distributions, barcode sub-clusters having less than 20% of the maximum read count were discarded. The public reads were quality trimmed at Q25 with fastp and then assembled into clones with MiXCR by TCRdb, keeping productive beta chains. Rows with a matching CDR3 protein are joined into one entry that keeps the most common DNA and genes. The V and J calls shown here were made by TCRdb, not taken from the authors' results. The sample table shows around 460,000 distinct CDR3 sequences, and about 21% are seen once. About 0.78% of the sample is held by the ten biggest clonotypes.

Here V drops 5 bases and J drops 7 bases, and the junction holds 13 bases not matched to any gene. The cysteine opens and the phenylalanine closes a CDR3 of 16 amino acids. The read is trimmed to its CDR3 DNA, 48 bases read in frame from base 1. Libraries of naive CD8 T cells were built from anywhere between about 17,000 and 1,000,000 sorted cells, with 10%, 30% or 50% of the purified RNA used. Naive CD8 T cells, defined as CD8+CD4-CCR7+CD45RA+, were FACS-sorted into RLT Plus buffer on a BD FACSAria II. To test detection sensitivity, Jurkat RNA equal to ten TCR copies was added to samples of about 20,000-1,100,000 naive CD8 T cells. CD8 T cells were enriched with RosetteSep CD8+ T Cell Enrichment Cocktail and Ficoll-Paque, followed by ACK red cell lysis.

The TCR was taken from a human donor in good health. Some libraries in this study had Jurkat cell RNA spiked in. Sequencing input: naive CD8+ T cells from blood, with Jurkat cell RNA spiked in. Interpreted using the paper, the cell subset or site label stands for: FACS-sorted CD8+CD4-CCR7+CD45RA+ naive T cells. This chain is built from TRBV12-3 or TRBV12-4 and TRBJ2-1; 8 middle bases align to TRBD2. The nucleotides read TGTGCCAGCAGTCCCGATCTGGGACTAGTCGTTAATGAGCAGTTCTTC. Its product reads: CASSPDLGLVVNEQFF.